This T cell receptor beta chain was sequenced during a study of cytomegalovirus exposure and HLA in healthy donors. Study-wide background: As an earlier analysis found, roughly 180 million T cells yielded some 120 million unique TCR beta sequences. Tens of millions of unique TCRs from HLA-typed donors were held in an early data release.

The germline gives CDR1 GTSNPN, CDR2 SVGIG (reference sequence). V was cut by 3 bases and J by 3 bases, with 14 bases left in between. CDR3 length: 14 residues. PCR primers comprised 60 Vbeta and 13 Jbeta primers. Sequencing used immunoSEQ multiplex PCR; TCRdb keeps in-frame clones, though not all of them. This table holds 95,000 to 110,000 clones, roughly 82% found once. Of note for this clone: Its antigen remains unidentified.

Study-level points and caveats: Productive status was seen about 90% or about 30% of the time for most TCR beta V segments in an earlier analysis.

The genes are TRBV30 and TRBJ1-2; D not resolved. Sequencing was carried out using PBMCs. This clonotype was sampled from a man aged 25-40 years in good health and CMV-seropositive. DNA for the CDR3: TGTGCCTGGAGGGCTTTCACAGTCCACTATGGCTACACCTTC. Residues: CAWRAFTVHYGYTF.